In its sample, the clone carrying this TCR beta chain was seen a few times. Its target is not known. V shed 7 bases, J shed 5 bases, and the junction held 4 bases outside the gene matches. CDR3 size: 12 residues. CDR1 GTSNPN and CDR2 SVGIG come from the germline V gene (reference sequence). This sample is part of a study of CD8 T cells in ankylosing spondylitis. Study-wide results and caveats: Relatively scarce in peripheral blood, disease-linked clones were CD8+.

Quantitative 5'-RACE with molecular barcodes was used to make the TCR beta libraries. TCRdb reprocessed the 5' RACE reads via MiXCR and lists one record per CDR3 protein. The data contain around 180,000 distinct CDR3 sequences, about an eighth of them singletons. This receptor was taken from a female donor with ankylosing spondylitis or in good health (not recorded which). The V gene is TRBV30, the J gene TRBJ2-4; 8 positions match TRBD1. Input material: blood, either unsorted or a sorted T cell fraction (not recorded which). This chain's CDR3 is CAFGQGENIQYF. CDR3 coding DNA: TGTGCCTTCGGACAGGGAGAAAACATTCAGTACTTC.